This T cell receptor beta chain was sequenced during a study of beta chain features in type 1 diabetes. The CDR3 length is 14 residues. The trim removed 6 bases at V and 5 bases at J, leaving 6 bases unmatched. The germline V gene has CDR1 MNHEY and CDR2 SVGAGI. Via the markers CD45RO/CCR7/CD25/CD127/CD95/CD27, stem cell-like memory, regulatory, central memory and naive CD4+ cells were sorted. The authors reverse transcribed all of the isolated RNA, so sequencing captured expressed TCRB transcripts. Libraries were prepared by immunoSEQ multiplex PCR; TCRdb keeps only in-frame clonotypes and omits some of them. The sample has hundreds of thousands of clones, around 13% seen once; the top ten hold around 7%.

The V gene is TRBV6-5, the J gene TRBJ2-3; TRBD2 aligns across 9 bases. Sequences were obtained from central memory CD4+ T cells from blood. The source of this sequence is a man younger than 45 in good health. CDR3: CASSRGGGEDTQYF. The DNA for the CDR3 is TGTGCCAGCAGCCGGGGCGGGGGGGAAGATACGCAGTATTTT.